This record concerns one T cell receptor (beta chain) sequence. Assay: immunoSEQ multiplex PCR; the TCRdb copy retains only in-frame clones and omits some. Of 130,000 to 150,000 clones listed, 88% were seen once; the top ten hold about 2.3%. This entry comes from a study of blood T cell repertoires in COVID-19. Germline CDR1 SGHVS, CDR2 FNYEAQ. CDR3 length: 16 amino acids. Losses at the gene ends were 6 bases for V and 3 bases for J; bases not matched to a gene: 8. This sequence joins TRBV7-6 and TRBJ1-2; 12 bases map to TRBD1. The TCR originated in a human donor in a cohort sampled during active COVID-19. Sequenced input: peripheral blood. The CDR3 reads CASRPAGTGGDYGYTF. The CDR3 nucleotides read TGTGCCAGCAGGCCTGCCGGGACAGGGGGCGACTATGGCTACACCTTC. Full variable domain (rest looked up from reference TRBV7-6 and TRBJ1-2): GAGVSQSPRYKVTKRGQDVALRCDPISGHVSLYWYRQALGQGPEFLTYFNYEAQQDKSGLPNDRFSAERPEGSISTLTIQRTEQRDSAMYRCASRPAGTGGDYGYTFGSGTRLTVV.